This T cell receptor beta chain came from a study of T cells in Graves' hyperthyroidism and ophthalmopathy. Study-wide points: The model's output predicted ophthalmopathy at a median of roughly seven months prior to onset. Stable hyperthyroidism was told apart from ophthalmopathy by a model built on 13 V-J features. Peripheral blood also featured most of the thyroid clonotypes expanded above 0.001.

With regard to this clonotype: Its antigen is undetermined.

TCR beta CDR3 sequences were amplified from RNA transcripts. The TCR CDR3 was amplified in a first-round RT-PCR using the HTBI primer set. Each CDR3 protein gets one entry after TCRdb re-called the multiplex PCR reads with MiXCR. The sample has hundreds of thousands of distinct CDR3 sequences, 45% seen once. Clinical symptoms, serum thyroxine and TRAb, thyroid ultrasound and orbital computed tomography were used for the diagnoses. The CDR3 length is 14 residues. V was shortened by 1 base and J by 7 bases, with 13 bases between the two germline ends. Germline assignment: CDR1 DFQATT and CDR2 SNEGSKA (reference sequence).

The chain links TRBV20-1 to TRBJ1-4; D remains unclear. Sequencing input: peripheral blood or thyroid tissue (not recorded which). The receptor's source is an adult man with Graves' disease, either hyperthyroidism or ophthalmopathy (not recorded which). The CDR3 loop is CSARGRSDGEKLFF. The CDR3 DNA follows: TGCAGTGCTAGAGGGCGATCGGACGGTGAAAAACTGTTTTTT.